The clone carrying this T cell receptor beta chain has ten or more counts. There were TCR beta CDR3 regions amplified from RNA transcripts. The HTBI primer set was used in a first-round RT-PCR of the TCR CDR3. A single record per CDR3 protein comes from TCRdb applying MiXCR to the multiplex PCR reads. In the table there are about 560,000 distinct CDR3 sequences, about a sixth of which are singletons. These data originate in a study of T cells in Graves' hyperthyroidism and ophthalmopathy. This clonotype originated in a woman younger than 30 with Graves' hyperthyroidism. Sequenced material: blood.

The chain's CDR3 is CASSLPDRGLGNTIYF. The CDR3 DNA sequence: TGTGCCAGCAGTTTACCCGACAGGGGGCTCGGAAACACCATATATTTT. The rearrangement joins TRBV12-3 or TRBV12-4 to TRBJ1-3, with TRBD1 identical over 10 bases. With V trimmed by 2 bases and J by 4 bases, 5 bases remained unmatched. The CDR3 has 16 amino acids.